These 16 T cell receptor beta chains came from one sample sequenced in a study of molecular identifiers for immune sequencing clone quantification. MiXCR was run by TCRdb on the PCR reads, yielding one entry per CDR3 protein. The data show under 800,000 distinct CDR3 sequences, about 25% seen once. The sample taken for sequencing was naive CD8+ T cells from blood, with Jurkat cell RNA spiked in. Documented subset: FACS-sorted CD8+CD4-CCR7+CD45RA+ naive T cells. The receptors shown here come from a human donor in good health. Some libraries in this study had Jurkat cell RNA spiked in.

This chain connects TRBV7-3 to TRBJ2-1; 14 positions agree with TRBD2. CDR1 is SGHTA, CDR2 FQGTGA, per germline. CDR3 length equals 15 residues. Trimming at V came to 3 bases and at J to 8 bases, leaving 3 bases not matched to a gene. CDR3 nucleotides: TGTGCCAGCAGCTTGACTAGCGGGAGGGGACATGAGCAGTTCTTC. Translation gives CASSLTSGRGHEQFF. The whole variable domain, filled in from reference TRBV7-3 and TRBJ2-1, reads GAGVSQTPSNKVTEKGKYVELRCDPISGHTALYWYRQSLGQGPEFLIYFQGTGAADDSGLPNDRFFAVRPEGSVSTLKIQRTERGDSAVYLCASSLTSGRGHEQFFGPGTRLTVL.

This clonotype has a handful of counts. The gene calls are TRBV19 and TRBJ1-1; D call uncertain. Looked up from germline, CDR1 is LNHDA and CDR2 is SQIVND (reference sequence). The V gene lost 7 bases and the J gene lost 5 bases, with 11 bases spanning the gap. This CDR3 spans 12 amino acids. In nucleotides, the CDR3 is TGTGCCAGTATTGCAGGTTGGACTGAAGCTTTCTTT. It encodes CASIAGWTEAFF.

The V gene is TRBV12-3 or TRBV12-4, the J gene TRBJ2-1; D call uncertain. V lost 1 base to trimming and J lost 8 bases, with 15 bases between them. The CDR3 is 15 residues long. For the CDR3, the DNA is TGTGCCAGCAGTTTAGACACTACGAGGAGCCATGAGCAGTTCTTC. Translation: CASSLDTTRSHEQFF.

This clonotype was seen more than once but under ten times. The rearrangement joins TRBV20-1 to TRBJ2-1; no clear D gene. Germline CDR1 and CDR2: DFQATT and SNEGSKA (reference sequence). V dropped 0 bases and J dropped 3 bases, with 15 bases sitting between them. CDR3 size: 16 residues. This CDR3 reads CSARDRKGTLYNEQFF. CDR3 DNA sequence: TGCAGTGCTAGAGATCGGAAGGGCACTCTCTACAATGAGCAGTTCTTC.

A word on this clonotype: This may come from a read error, since a much larger clone is one base off. The chain recombines TRBV6-5 with TRBJ2-3; 13 nucleotides agree with TRBD2. The V gene end was trimmed by 6 bases and the J gene end by 2 bases; junction bases not matched to a gene: 14. The CDR3 totals 19 residues. The V gene's germline CDR1 is MNHEY and CDR2 SVGAGI. The CDR3 nucleotides read TGTGCCAGCAGATACGCTGGACTAGCGGGAGATGGGAACACAGATACGCAGTATTTT. This codes for CASRYAGLAGDGNTDTQYF.

To note about this clonotype: A junction end diverges from the germline sequence, so it may reflect a read error. CDR3 DNA: TGTGCCCGCAGTTACATGGCTAGCGGGGCCTCAGATACGCAGTATTTT. Amino acids: CARSYMASGASDTQYF. The chain employs TRBV6-2 or TRBV6-3 and TRBJ2-3; 9 positions agree with TRBD2. Germline V gene lookup returns CDR1 MNHEY and CDR2 SVGEGT. The CDR3 runs 16 residues.

Ten or more counts support this clonotype. The rearrangement links TRBV6-2 or TRBV6-3 to TRBJ2-6; D is undetermined. Germline-derived CDR1 and CDR2 are MNHEY and SVGEGT. V dropped 5 bases and J dropped 6 bases, with 11 bases sitting between them. This CDR3 has 14 amino acids. Here the CDR3 DNA reads TGTGCCAGCAGTGCCGCTACAGTGGCCAACGTCCTGACTTTC. Amino acid sequence: CASSAATVANVLTF.

The chain joins TRBV20-1 to TRBJ1-1; TRBD1 agrees at 7 bases. Germline V lookup: CDR1 DFQATT, CDR2 SNEGSKA (reference sequence). After removal of 5 bases from V and 1 base from J, the junction contained 7 bases not matched to a gene. The CDR3 loop spans 14 amino acids. The CDR3 DNA sequence: TGCAGTGCTCTCACAGGGGTTAAGAACACTGAAGCTTTCTTT. Its translation is CSALTGVKNTEAFF.

This clonotype was seen ten or more times. The chain employs TRBV6-2 or TRBV6-3 and TRBJ2-7; TRBD1 matches 7 bases. CDR3 size: 13 residues. CDR1 and CDR2 from the germline V gene are MNHEY and SVGEGT. With 8 bases clipped from V and 3 bases from J, the junction kept 7 bases outside the gene matches. The chain's CDR3 is CASETGNSYEQYF. The CDR3 nucleotides are TGTGCCAGCGAGACAGGGAACAGCTACGAGCAGTACTTC.

This clonotype was detected only a few times. The genes are TRBV4-3 and TRBJ2-7; the D is unclear. Germline values: CDR1 LGHNA, CDR2 YSLEER. The CDR3 totals 15 residues. V was pared by 0 bases and J by 0 bases, with 9 bases between. CDR3 sequence reads: CASSQDYRSSYEQYF. The CDR3 coding sequence is TGCGCCAGCAGCCAAGATTACCGAAGCTCCTACGAGCAGTACTTC.

This clonotype was recorded once. The germline gene is not matched at one end of the junction; a read error may be the cause. The chain recombines TRBV30 with TRBJ2-1, with 7 bases matching TRBD1. Germline values: CDR1 GTSNPN, CDR2 SVGIG (reference sequence). The CDR3 runs 15 residues. The CDR3: CARSSSGQLYNEQFF. DNA for the CDR3: TGTGCCAGGAGTTCCTCGGGACAGTTGTACAATGAGCAGTTCTTC. The variable domain in full, with the rest retrieved from reference TRBV30 and TRBJ2-1, is SQTIHQWPATLVQPVGSPLSLECTVEGTSNPNLYWYRQAAGRGLQLLFYSVGIGQISSEVPQNLSASRPQDRQFILSSKKLLLSDSGFYLCARSSSGQLYNEQFFGPGTRLTVL.

There are a few counts of this clonotype. This chain's CDR3 is CASSFDTGYSNQPQHF. Here the CDR3 DNA reads TGTGCCAGCAGTTTTGATACGGGTTATAGCAATCAGCCCCAGCATTTT. The chain links TRBV28 to TRBJ1-5; D unclear. The length of the CDR3 is 16 residues. The germline V and J ends were trimmed by 3 bases and 0 bases, with 12 bases remaining between them. The germline V gene has CDR1 MDHEN and CDR2 SYDVKM.

This clonotype occurred a few times. The V gene is TRBV7-9, the J gene TRBJ1-6, with no clear D. V was clipped by 3 bases and J by 11 bases, with 8 bases between them. Germline V gives CDR1 SEHNR, CDR2 FQNEAQ (reference sequence). The CDR3 has 12 residues. The CDR3 coding sequence is TGTGCCAGCAGCTTTCTAACCACACCCCTCCACTTT. This translates into CASSFLTTPLHF. Variable domain in full (rest from reference TRBV7-9 and TRBJ1-6): DTGVSQNPRHKITKRGQNVTFRCDPISEHNRLYWYRQTLGQGPEFLTYFQNEAQLEKSRLLSDRFSAERPKGSFSTLEIQRTEQGDSAMYLCASSFLTTPLHFGNGTRLTVT.

This clonotype occurred many times. The chain combines TRBV29-1 with TRBJ2-2; D is undetermined. V lost 6 bases, J lost 2 bases, and 16 bases lay in between. Looked up from germline, CDR1 is SQVTM and CDR2 is ANQGSEA. The CDR3 is 15 residues long. CDR3 residues: CSVVPLGKNTGELFF. CDR3 in DNA: TGCAGCGTCGTACCCCTTGGGAAAAACACCGGGGAGCTGTTTTTT.

Here the CDR3 reads CASSQESFPGGLRETQYF. CDR3 DNA sequence: TGCGCCAGCAGCCAAGAATCCTTCCCAGGGGGACTGCGAGAGACCCAGTACTTC. This sequence joins TRBV4-1 and TRBJ2-5, with D maybe TRBD1 (7 bases). V lost 0 bases and J 4 bases, leaving 21 bases between the germline ends. This CDR3 is 18 amino acids long. Germline V gives CDR1 MGHRA, CDR2 YSYEKL.

This clonotype was counted many times. The chain recombines TRBV2 with TRBJ1-2, with D unresolved. The ends were cut back, 8 bases at V and 4 bases at J, with 5 bases in the middle. The CDR3 consists of 10 residues. Germline V gives CDR1 SNHLY, CDR2 FYNNEI. CDR3 protein: CASFGYGYTF. The DNA of the CDR3 is TGTGCCAGCTTTGGCTATGGCTACACCTTC.